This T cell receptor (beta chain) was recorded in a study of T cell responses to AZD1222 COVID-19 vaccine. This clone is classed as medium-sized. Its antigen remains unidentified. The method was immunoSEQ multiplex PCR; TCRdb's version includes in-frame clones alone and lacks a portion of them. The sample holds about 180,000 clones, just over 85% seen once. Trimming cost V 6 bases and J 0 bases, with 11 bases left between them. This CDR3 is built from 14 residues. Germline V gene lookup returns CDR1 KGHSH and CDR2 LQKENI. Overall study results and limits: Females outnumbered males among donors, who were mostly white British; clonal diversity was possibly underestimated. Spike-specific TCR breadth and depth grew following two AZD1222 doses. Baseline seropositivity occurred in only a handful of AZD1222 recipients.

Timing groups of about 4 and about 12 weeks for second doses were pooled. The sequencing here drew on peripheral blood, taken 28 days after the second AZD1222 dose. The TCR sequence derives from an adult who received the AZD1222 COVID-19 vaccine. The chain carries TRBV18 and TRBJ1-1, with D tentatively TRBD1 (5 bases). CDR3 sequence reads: CASSMEGLNTEAFF. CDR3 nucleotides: TGTGCCAGCTCTATGGAGGGGCTGAACACTGAAGCTTTCTTT. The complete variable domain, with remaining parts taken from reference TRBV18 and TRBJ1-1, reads NAGVMQNPRHLVRRRGQEARLRCSPMKGHSHVYWYRQLPEEGLKFMVYLQKENIIDESGMPKERFSAEFPKEGPSILRIQQVVRGDSAAYFCASSMEGLNTEAFFGQGTRLTVV.